The 24 T cell receptor beta chains below were found in one sample sequenced in a study of cytomegalovirus exposure and HLA in healthy donors (dated by TCRdb to between 2016 and 2019). The library was made by the immunoSEQ multiplex PCR assay. For the multiplex PCR, a mixture combining 60 forward primers for TCR Vbeta segments and 13 reverse primers for TCR Jbeta segments was used. Sourced from immuneACCESS, this table was stored by TCRdb with only in-frame sequences that have V and J called. A share of the clones is absent; for the studies checked, an unresolved V gene accounts for under half, and the remainder has no known explanation. The sample table holds roughly 45,000 clones, of which 70% to 85% were seen once. Of the sample, 1.4% is held by the ten largest clones. Sequenced: PBMCs. The receptors were gathered from a man younger than 45 in good health and CMV-seronegative.

This clone was found a few times. The chain is built from TRBV2 and TRBJ2-2; TRBD1 matches 9 bases. V lost 5 bases and J lost 5; bases outside the gene matches: 6. Per the germline V gene, CDR1 is SNHLY and CDR2 is FYNNEI. The CDR3 spans 15 residues. CDR3 protein: CASSLRTGVTGELFF. DNA for the CDR3: TGTGCCAGCAGTTTAAGGACAGGGGTTACCGGGGAGCTGTTTTTT.

This clone was seen just once. The rearrangement links TRBV7-2 to TRBJ2-7; 7 positions agree with TRBD2. Unmatched junction bases numbered 1, after V lost 5 bases and J lost 0 bases. The CDR3 has 13 amino acids. CDR1 SGHTA and CDR2 FQGNSA come from the germline V gene. CDR3 nucleotide sequence: TGTGCCAGCAGCAGCGGGACCTCCTACGAGCAGTACTTC. This codes for CASSSGTSYEQYF.

The V call is TRBV9, the J call TRBJ2-2, with D possibly TRBD2 on 5 matching bases. CDR1 is SGDLS, CDR2 YYNGEE, per germline. The CDR3 consists of 14 residues. The V end was cut by 0 bases, the J end by 4 bases, with 7 bases between. This CDR3 reads CASSVAGFTGELFF. As DNA, the CDR3 is TGTGCCAGCAGCGTAGCGGGATTCACCGGGGAGCTGTTTTTT.

The chain recombines TRBV4-2 with TRBJ2-1, with 9 bases lining up with TRBD2. This CDR3 is built from 16 residues. V dropped 0 bases and J dropped 4; count of bases not matched to a gene: 4. Germline assignment: CDR1 LGHNA and CDR2 YNFKEQ. The CDR3 protein is CASSQEPTSGYNEQFF. Written as DNA, the CDR3 is TGTGCCAGCAGCCAAGAACCCACTAGCGGGTACAATGAGCAGTTCTTC.

The CDR3 protein is CASSGGDQETQYF. CDR3 DNA sequence: TGTGCCAGCAGCGGAGGGGACCAAGAGACCCAGTACTTC. The rearrangement uses TRBV5-4 and TRBJ2-5; the D gene is possibly TRBD2 (6 bases). The CDR3 extends over 13 amino acids. V dropped 4 bases and J dropped 0 bases, with 7 bases sitting between them. Germline V gives CDR1 SGHNT, CDR2 YYREEE (reference sequence).

V is TRBV18 and J is TRBJ1-1; tentative D call: TRBD1 (6 bases). The CDR3 covers 15 residues. The V end was cut by 2 bases, the J end by 1 base, with 11 bases between. CDR1 and CDR2 from the germline V gene are KGHSH and LQKENI. DNA for the CDR3: TGTGCCAGCTCACCAGGACAGAATTCGAACACTGAAGCTTTCTTT. Translating it yields CASSPGQNSNTEAFF.

V is TRBV5-4 and J is TRBJ2-6; D is perhaps TRBD1 (6 bases). CDR3 length: 15 residues. Germline V CDR1 and CDR2: SGHNT, YYREEE (reference sequence). Trimming took 0 bases from V and 7 from J, leaving 11 bases between them. The CDR3 here is CASSLEDSGANVLTF. CDR3 bases: TGTGCCAGCAGCTTGGAGGACAGCGGAGCCAACGTCCTGACTTTC. The variable domain in full, completed from reference TRBV5-4 and TRBJ2-6, reads ETGVTQSPTHLIKTRGQQVTLRCSSQSGHNTVSWYQQALGQGPQFIFQYYREEENGRGNFPPRFSGLQFPNYSSELNVNALELDDSALYLCASSLEDSGANVLTFGAGSRLTVL.

This chain joins TRBV7-8 and TRBJ2-2, with 10 bases lining up with TRBD1. The CDR3 has 17 amino acids. J was trimmed by 4 bases and V by 1 base; bases with no gene match: 6. Germline V gives CDR1 SGHVS, CDR2 FQNEAQ. This chain's CDR3 is CASSLVPGTGVTGELFF. DNA of the CDR3: TGTGCCAGCAGCTTAGTCCCCGGGACAGGGGTCACCGGGGAGCTGTTTTTT. The entire variable domain, with the rest obtained from reference TRBV7-8 and TRBJ2-2, is as follows: GAGVSQSPRYKVAKRGQDVALRCDPISGHVSLFWYQQALGQGPEFLTYFQNEAQLDKSGLPSDRFFAERPEGSVSTLKIQRTQQEDSAVYLCASSLVPGTGVTGELFFGEGSRLTVL.

The gene calls are TRBV7-9 and TRBJ2-2; no reliable D call. Germline lookup yields CDR1 SEHNR and CDR2 FQNEAQ (reference sequence). This CDR3 is 15 amino acids long. V lost 1 base and J 0 bases, leaving 6 bases between the germline ends. The CDR3: CASSLGQANTGELFF. DNA of the CDR3: TGTGCCAGCAGCTTAGGGCAGGCGAACACCGGGGAGCTGTTTTTT.

This clone was seen only a few times. V is TRBV2 and J is TRBJ1-1; 8 nucleotides align to TRBD1. The J segment lost 4 bases and the V segment lost 6 bases, leaving 4 bases of the junction unmatched. CDR3 length equals 13 residues. Germline CDR1 SNHLY, CDR2 FYNNEI. CDR3 loop: CASREDRVTEAFF. For the CDR3, the DNA is TGTGCCAGCAGAGAGGACAGGGTCACTGAAGCTTTCTTT.

The chain has TRBV7-2 and TRBJ2-7; D may be TRBD2 (7 bases). CDR3 length: 15 residues. Trimming shortened V by 1 base and J by 5 bases, and 15 bases separated the two germline ends. CDR1 is SGHTA and CDR2 is FQGNSA in the germline V gene. As DNA, the CDR3 is TGTGCCAGCAGCTTAGTCGGGGGCCGGGGGGACGAGCAGTACTTC. Translation: CASSLVGGRGDEQYF.

This rearrangement joins TRBV14 to TRBJ1-2; D is possibly TRBD1 (6 bases). The CDR3 is 13 amino acids. V gave up 4 bases and J gave up 4 bases, with 10 bases separating them. Germline V CDR1 and CDR2: SGHDN, FVKESK. The CDR3 spells CASSRQATYGYTF. CDR3 nucleotide sequence: TGTGCCAGCAGCCGACAGGCAACCTATGGCTACACCTTC.

This chain links TRBV28 with TRBJ2-1; 11 nucleotides align to TRBD2. Unmatched junction bases numbered 11, after V lost 3 bases and J lost 4 bases. The CDR3 contains 18 residues. In germline, CDR1 is MDHEN, CDR2 SYDVKM. The CDR3 here is CASSFPGLAGGLYNEQFF. The CDR3 region has the DNA TGTGCCAGCAGTTTCCCCGGACTAGCGGGCGGCTTATACAATGAGCAGTTCTTC.

CDR3 DNA: TGTGCCAGCAGCCCAGCAGCTAGCGGGAGAGTCCATGAGCAGTTCTTC. It codes for CASSPAASGRVHEQFF. The chain uses TRBV7-9 and TRBJ2-1; TRBD2 agrees at 10 bases. The CDR3 extends over 16 amino acids. Germline-derived CDR1 and CDR2 are SEHNR and FQNEAQ (reference sequence). J lost 8 bases, V lost 5 bases, and 12 bases had no gene match.

This rearrangement joins TRBV6-1 to TRBJ1-1; 7 bases match TRBD1. V was clipped by 8 bases and J by 1 base; unmatched bases: 7. Germline values: CDR1 MNHNS, CDR2 SASEGT. The CDR3 spans 14 residues. The CDR3 is CASARNRGNTEAFF. In nucleotides, the CDR3 is TGTGCCAGCGCCAGAAACAGGGGGAACACTGAAGCTTTCTTT.

V and J are TRBV23-1 and TRBJ2-1; TRBD1 matches at 9 bases. TRBV23-1 is placed among ORFs of uncertain function. The CDR3 length is 19 residues. Trimming cost V 2 bases and J 3 bases; bases outside gene matches: 14. The CDR3 DNA reads as TGCGCCAGCAGTCAAGACAGGGGGTTTTTATCTATCTTCTACAATGAGCAGTTCTTC. Protein product: CASSQDRGFLSIFYNEQFF.

V gene TRBV5-1 combines with J gene TRBJ2-3; 8 bases match TRBD2. This CDR3 has 16 amino acids. Germline V gives CDR1 SGHRS, CDR2 YFSETQ. Trimming at V came to 4 bases and at J to 3 bases, leaving 10 bases not matched to a gene. The CDR3, as DNA: TGCGCCAGCAGCCACGATCAGCGGGAGTGGACAGATACGCAGTATTTT. It encodes CASSHDQREWTDTQYF.

A single count supports this clone. The genes are TRBV15 and TRBJ2-2, with 7 positions matching TRBD1. Unmatched junction bases numbered 1, after V lost 1 base and J lost 2 bases. From germline, CDR1 is LNHNV and CDR2 YYDKDF (reference sequence). The CDR3 totals 15 residues. The CDR3 DNA is TGTGCCACCAGCAGAGGACAGGGAAACACCGGGGAGCTGTTTTTT. Translating gives CATSRGQGNTGELFF.

The rearrangement joins TRBV4-3 to TRBJ2-5; TRBD1 matches 12 bases. V lost 4 bases and J lost 4; bases outside the gene matches: 7. CDR3 length equals 16 residues. CDR1 and CDR2 from the germline V gene are LGHNA and YSLEER. The CDR3 sequence: CASSLGTGGNVETQYF. The CDR3 DNA sequence: TGCGCCAGCAGCCTAGGGACAGGGGGCAATGTAGAGACCCAGTACTTC.

The genes are TRBV14 and TRBJ2-1; 7 bases are a match to TRBD1. This CDR3 has 19 residues. Germline CDR1 and CDR2: SGHDN and FVKESK. Trimming took 6 bases from V and 5 from J; bases not matched to a gene: 22. The CDR3, as DNA: TGTGCCAGCAGTCTCCTGTCCCGGGACAGTATCGACTCGCACAATGAGCAGTTCTTC. Translation gives CASSLLSRDSIDSHNEQFF.

CDR3 nucleotide sequence: TGTGCCAGCAGTTACGGTGGGACAGGAAACAATGAGCAGTTCTTC. Residues: CASSYGGTGNNEQFF. This chain connects TRBV6-5 to TRBJ2-1; TRBD1 agrees at 8 bases. CDR3 length equals 15 residues. The V segment lost 2 bases and the J segment 5 bases; nucleotides outside the gene matches: 5. Germline-derived CDR1 and CDR2 are MNHEY and SVGAGI.

This clone was seen more than once but under ten times. This sequence joins TRBV5-1 and TRBJ2-7; 10 nucleotides agree with TRBD2. The CDR3 has 16 amino acids. Germline V gene sequence: CDR1 SGHRS, CDR2 YFSETQ. The V segment lost 0 bases and the J segment 4 bases; nucleotides outside the gene matches: 7. CDR3 sequence reads: CASSLGLAGAIYEQYF. The CDR3 DNA is TGCGCCAGCAGCTTGGGGCTAGCGGGAGCTATTTACGAGCAGTACTTC.

V usage is TRBV11-2 and J usage is TRBJ2-7; D not certain. Germline CDR1 is SGHAT and CDR2 is FQNNGV. Deletions cut 5 bases from V and 2 bases from J, with 10 bases between. The CDR3 sequence is 13 residues long. CDR3 DNA sequence: TGTGCCAGCAGCGTAGGTTTAACCTACGAGCAGTACTTC. It specifies CASSVGLTYEQYF.

The chain uses TRBV5-4 and TRBJ2-5; a possible D gene is TRBD1 (6 bases). This CDR3 is built from 15 residues. CDR1 and CDR2 from the germline V gene are SGHNT and YYREEE (reference sequence). Trimming left V 2 bases short and J 0 bases short, with 11 bases between. Here the CDR3 DNA reads TGTGCCAGCAGCTTTGGGGGACAAGACCAAGAGACCCAGTACTTC. Residues: CASSFGGQDQETQYF.